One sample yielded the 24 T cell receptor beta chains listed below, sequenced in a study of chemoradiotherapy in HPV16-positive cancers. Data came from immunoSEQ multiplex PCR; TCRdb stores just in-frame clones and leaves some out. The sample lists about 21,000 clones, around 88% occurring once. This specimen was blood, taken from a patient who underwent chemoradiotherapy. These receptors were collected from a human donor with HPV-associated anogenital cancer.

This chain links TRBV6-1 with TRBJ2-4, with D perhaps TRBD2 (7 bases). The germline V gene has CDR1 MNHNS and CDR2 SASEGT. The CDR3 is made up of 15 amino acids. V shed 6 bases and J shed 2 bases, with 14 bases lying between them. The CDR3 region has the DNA TGTGCCAGCAGCTGGGAGGGGGGGCCCAAAAACATTCAGTACTTC. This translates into CASSWEGGPKNIQYF.

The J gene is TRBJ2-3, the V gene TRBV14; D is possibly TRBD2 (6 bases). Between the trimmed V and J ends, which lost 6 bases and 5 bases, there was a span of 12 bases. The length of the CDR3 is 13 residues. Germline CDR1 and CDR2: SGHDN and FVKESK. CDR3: CASSGAGGDTQYF. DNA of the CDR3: TGTGCCAGCAGTGGAGCGGGTGGAGATACGCAGTATTTT.

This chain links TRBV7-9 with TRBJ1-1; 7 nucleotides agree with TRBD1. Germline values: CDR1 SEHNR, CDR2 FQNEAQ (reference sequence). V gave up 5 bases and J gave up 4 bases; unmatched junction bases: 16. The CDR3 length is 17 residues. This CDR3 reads CASSVDRDRGIGTEAFF. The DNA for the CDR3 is TGTGCCAGCAGCGTCGACAGGGATCGTGGTATAGGCACTGAAGCTTTCTTT.

CDR3 nucleotides: TGTGCCAGCAGCCGAGTGGACAGGGGGCTTTGGGGCAATCAGCCCCAGCATTTT. It translates to CASSRVDRGLWGNQPQHF. The chain combines TRBV2 with TRBJ1-5, with 11 bases aligning to TRBD1. J gave up 2 bases and V 6 bases, and 12 bases lay outside the gene matches. This CDR3 region has 18 residues. Germline V gene sequence: CDR1 SNHLY, CDR2 FYNNEI.

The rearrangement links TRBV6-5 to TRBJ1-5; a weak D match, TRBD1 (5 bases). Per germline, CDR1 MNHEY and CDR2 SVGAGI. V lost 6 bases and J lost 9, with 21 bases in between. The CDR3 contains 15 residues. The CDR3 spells CASSLNEAVGRPQHF. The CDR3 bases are TGTGCCAGCAGCCTCAACGAGGCCGTGGGACGGCCCCAGCATTTT.

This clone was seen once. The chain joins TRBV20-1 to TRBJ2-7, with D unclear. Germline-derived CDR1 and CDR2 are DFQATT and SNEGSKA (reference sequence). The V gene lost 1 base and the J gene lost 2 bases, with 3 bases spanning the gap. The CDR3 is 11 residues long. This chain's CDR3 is CSARATYEQYF. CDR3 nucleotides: TGCAGTGCTAGAGCTACCTACGAGCAGTACTTC.

The CDR3 spells CASSIPSGSRDTQYF. Here the CDR3 DNA reads TGTGCCAGTAGTATCCCTAGCGGGAGTAGGGATACGCAGTATTTT. The rearrangement uses TRBV19 and TRBJ2-3, with TRBD2 matching over 10 bases. The V and J ends lost 3 bases and 6 bases, in that order; junction bases with no gene match: 6. This CDR3 has 15 residues. The germline V gene has CDR1 LNHDA and CDR2 SQIVND (reference sequence).

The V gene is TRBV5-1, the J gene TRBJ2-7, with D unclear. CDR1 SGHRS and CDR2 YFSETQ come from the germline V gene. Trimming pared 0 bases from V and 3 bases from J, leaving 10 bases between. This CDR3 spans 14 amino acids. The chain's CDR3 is CASSLVVGSYEQYF. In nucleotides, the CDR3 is TGCGCCAGCAGCTTGGTCGTGGGCAGCTACGAGCAGTACTTC. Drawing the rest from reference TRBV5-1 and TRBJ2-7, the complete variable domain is KAGVTQTPRYLIKTRGQQVTLSCSPISGHRSVSWYQQTPGQGLQFLFEYFSETQRNKGNFPGRFSGRQFSNSRSEMNVSTLELGDSALYLCASSLVVGSYEQYFGPGTRLTVT.

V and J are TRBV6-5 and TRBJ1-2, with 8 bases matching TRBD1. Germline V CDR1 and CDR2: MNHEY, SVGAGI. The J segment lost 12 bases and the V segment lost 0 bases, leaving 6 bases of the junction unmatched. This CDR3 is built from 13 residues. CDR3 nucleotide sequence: TGTGCCAGCAGTTACTCCGGGCAGGGGGCAAACACCTTC. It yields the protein CASSYSGQGANTF.

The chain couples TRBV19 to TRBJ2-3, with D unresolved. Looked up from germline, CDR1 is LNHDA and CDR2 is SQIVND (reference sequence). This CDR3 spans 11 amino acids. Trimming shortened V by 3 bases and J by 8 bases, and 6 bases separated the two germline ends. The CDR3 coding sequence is TGTGCCAGTAGTATCAGTGGTACGCAGTATTTT. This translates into CASSISGTQYF. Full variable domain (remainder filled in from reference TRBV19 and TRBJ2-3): DGGITQSPKYLFRKEGQNVTLSCEQNLNHDAMYWYRQDPGQGLRLIYYSQIVNDFQKGDIAEGYSVSREKKESFPLTVTSAQKNPTAFYLCASSISGTQYFGPGTRLTVL.

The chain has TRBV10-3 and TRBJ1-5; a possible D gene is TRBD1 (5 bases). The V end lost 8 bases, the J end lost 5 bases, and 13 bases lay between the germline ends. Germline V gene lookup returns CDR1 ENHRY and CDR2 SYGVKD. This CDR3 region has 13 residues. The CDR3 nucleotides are TGTGCCATCGGGCTGGGGGGGGATCAGCCCCAGCATTTT. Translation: CAIGLGGDQPQHF.

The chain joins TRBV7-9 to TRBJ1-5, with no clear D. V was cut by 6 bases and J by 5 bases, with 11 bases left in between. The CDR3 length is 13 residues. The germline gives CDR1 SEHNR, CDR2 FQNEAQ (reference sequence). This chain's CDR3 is CASSWTVDQPQHF. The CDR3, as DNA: TGTGCCAGCAGTTGGACCGTCGATCAGCCCCAGCATTTT. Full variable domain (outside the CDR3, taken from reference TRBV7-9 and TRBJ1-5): DTGVSQNPRHKITKRGQNVTFRCDPISEHNRLYWYRQTLGQGPEFLTYFQNEAQLEKSRLLSDRFSAERPKGSFSTLEIQRTEQGDSAMYLCASSWTVDQPQHFGDGTRLSIL.

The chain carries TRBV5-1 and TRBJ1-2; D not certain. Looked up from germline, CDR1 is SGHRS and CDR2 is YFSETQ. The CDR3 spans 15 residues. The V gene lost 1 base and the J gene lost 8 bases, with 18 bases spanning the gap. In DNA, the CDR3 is TGCGCCAGCAGCTTGACCGCGCGTTCCGGGGTCGGCTACACCTTC. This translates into CASSLTARSGVGYTF.

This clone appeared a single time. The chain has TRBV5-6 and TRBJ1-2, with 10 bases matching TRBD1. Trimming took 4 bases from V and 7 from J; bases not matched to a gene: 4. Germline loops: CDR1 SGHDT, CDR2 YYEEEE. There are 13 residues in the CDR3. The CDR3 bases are TGTGCCAGCAGCCTCGACAGGGGGCCTGGCTACACCTTC. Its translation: CASSLDRGPGYTF. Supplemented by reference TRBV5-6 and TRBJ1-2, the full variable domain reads DAGVTQSPTHLIKTRGQQVTLRCSPKSGHDTVSWYQQALGQGPQFIFQYYEEEERQRGNFPDRFSGHQFPNYSSELNVNALLLGDSALYLCASSLDRGPGYTFGSGTRLTVV.

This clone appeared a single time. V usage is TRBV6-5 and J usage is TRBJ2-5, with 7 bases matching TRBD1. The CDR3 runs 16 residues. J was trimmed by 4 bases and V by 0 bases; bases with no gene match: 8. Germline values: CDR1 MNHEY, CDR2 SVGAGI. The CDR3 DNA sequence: TGTGCCAGCAGTTACTCGATCCAGGGGGTAGGAGAGACCCAGTACTTC. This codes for CASSYSIQGVGETQYF.

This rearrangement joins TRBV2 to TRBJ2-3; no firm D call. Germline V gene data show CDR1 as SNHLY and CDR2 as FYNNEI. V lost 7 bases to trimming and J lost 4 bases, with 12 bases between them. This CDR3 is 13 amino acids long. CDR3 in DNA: TGTGCCAGCACGGGTAGCTTTTCAGATACGCAGTATTTT. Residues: CASTGSFSDTQYF.

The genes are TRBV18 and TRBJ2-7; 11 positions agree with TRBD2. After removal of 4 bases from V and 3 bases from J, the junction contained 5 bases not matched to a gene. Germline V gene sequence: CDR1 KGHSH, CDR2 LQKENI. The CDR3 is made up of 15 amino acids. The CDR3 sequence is CASSLPGLADYEQYF. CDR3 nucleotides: TGTGCCAGCTCACTCCCGGGACTAGCGGACTACGAGCAGTACTTC.

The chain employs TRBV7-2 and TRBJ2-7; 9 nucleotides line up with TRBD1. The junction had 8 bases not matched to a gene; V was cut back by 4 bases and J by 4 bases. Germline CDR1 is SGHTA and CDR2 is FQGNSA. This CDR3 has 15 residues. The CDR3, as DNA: TGTGCCAGCAGCTCCAGAACAGGGGGCTTGTACGAGCAGTACTTC. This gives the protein CASSSRTGGLYEQYF.

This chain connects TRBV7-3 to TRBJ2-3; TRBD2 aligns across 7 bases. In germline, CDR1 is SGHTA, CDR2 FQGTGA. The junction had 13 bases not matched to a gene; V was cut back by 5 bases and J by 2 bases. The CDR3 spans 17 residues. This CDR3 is CASSGSSWAGVTDTQYF. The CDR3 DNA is TGTGCCAGCAGCGGCAGTAGTTGGGCGGGAGTCACAGATACGCAGTATTTT. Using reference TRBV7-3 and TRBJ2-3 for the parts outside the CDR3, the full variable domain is GAGVSQTPSNKVTEKGKYVELRCDPISGHTALYWYRQSLGQGPEFLIYFQGTGAADDSGLPNDRFFAVRPEGSVSTLKIQRTERGDSAVYLCASSGSSWAGVTDTQYFGPGTRLTVL.

The CDR3 region has the DNA TGTGCCAGCAGTGAAGCAGGGCAGATCTCCTACAATGAGCAGTTCTTC. This translates into CASSEAGQISYNEQFF. The chain joins TRBV2 to TRBJ2-1, with unresolved D. Germline loops: CDR1 SNHLY, CDR2 FYNNEI. The CDR3 sequence is 16 residues long. The ends were cut back, 0 bases at V and 0 bases at J, with 9 bases in the middle.

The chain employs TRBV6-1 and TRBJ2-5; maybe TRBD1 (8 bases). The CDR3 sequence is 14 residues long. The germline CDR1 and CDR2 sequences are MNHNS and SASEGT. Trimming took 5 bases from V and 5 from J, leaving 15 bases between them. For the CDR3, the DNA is TGTGCCAGCAGTATTAACAGGGGGGGGGAGACCCAGTACTTC. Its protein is CASSINRGGETQYF.

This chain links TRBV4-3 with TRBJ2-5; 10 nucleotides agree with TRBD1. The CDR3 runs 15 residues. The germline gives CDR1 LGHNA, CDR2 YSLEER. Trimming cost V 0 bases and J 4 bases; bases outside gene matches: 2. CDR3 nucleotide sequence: TGCGCCAGCAGCCAAGATGGACAGGGGGGAGAGACCCAGTACTTC. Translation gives CASSQDGQGGETQYF.

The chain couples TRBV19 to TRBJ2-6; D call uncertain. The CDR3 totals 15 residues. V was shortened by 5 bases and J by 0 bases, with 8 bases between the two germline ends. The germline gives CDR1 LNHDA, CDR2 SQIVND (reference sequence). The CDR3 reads CASSSSSSGANVLTF. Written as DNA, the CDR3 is TGTGCCAGTAGTTCTAGTAGCTCTGGGGCCAACGTCCTGACTTTC.

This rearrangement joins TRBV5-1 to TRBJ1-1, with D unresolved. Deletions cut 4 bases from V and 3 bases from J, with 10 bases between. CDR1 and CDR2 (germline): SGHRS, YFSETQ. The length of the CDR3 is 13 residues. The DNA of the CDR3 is TGCGCCAGCAGCCCTAGTCGGGACACTGAAGCTTTCTTT. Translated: CASSPSRDTEAFF. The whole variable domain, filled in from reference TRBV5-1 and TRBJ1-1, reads KAGVTQTPRYLIKTRGQQVTLSCSPISGHRSVSWYQQTPGQGLQFLFEYFSETQRNKGNFPGRFSGRQFSNSRSEMNVSTLELGDSALYLCASSPSRDTEAFFGQGTRLTVV.